Described below is a single T cell receptor (beta chain) sequence and its context. Its antigen is currently unknown. V trimming: 4 bases; J trimming: 8 bases; junction bases outside the gene matches: 5. The CDR3 sequence is 13 residues long. Germline V gene lookup returns CDR1 SGHRS and CDR2 YFSETQ. The source of the sample is a study of cytomegalovirus exposure and HLA in healthy donors. General study results and limits: A later analysis showed HLA-associated TCR beta chains outstripping equally common others in clonal expansion. What was likely a sequencing artifact was a cluster of highly shared sequence variants.

PCR primers comprised 60 Vbeta and 13 Jbeta primers. Profiling relied on immunoSEQ multiplex PCR, and the TCRdb table lists in-frame clones only, not all of them. The data contain 100,000 to 150,000 clones, about three quarters of them seen just once; the ten biggest clones take up approximately 1.6%. The specimen was PBMCs. The clonotype was recovered from a woman aged 18-35 years in good health and CMV-seronegative. This chain links TRBV5-1 with TRBJ2-1; 8 bases agree with TRBD2. This CDR3 reads CASSTGLADEQFF. The CDR3 coding sequence is TGCGCCAGCAGCACTGGACTAGCCGATGAGCAGTTCTTC.